This TCR beta chain was sequenced in a study of shared clonotypes between healthy human individuals. V was pared by 1 base and J by 1 base, with 3 bases of the junction left unmatched. Germline CDR1 is MGHRA and CDR2 is YSYEKL. The CDR3 totals 15 residues. On this clone: Its antigen is not identified.

Whole-study results and caveats: Generally, naive subsets came out with larger estimated richness than memory subsets.

CD45RO-negative cells were positively selected for CCR7, leaving out terminally differentiated effector memory CD45RA+ cells. The table came from immunoSEQ multiplex PCR; TCRdb's copy has only in-frame clones and leaves some out. The sample lists around 2,000,000 clones, approximately 95% occurring once. Sequenced sample: naive CD8+ T cells sorted from blood. This sequence joins TRBV4-1 and TRBJ2-7, with TRBD2 matching over 8 bases. This TCR came from a man between 18 and 35 years old in good health. The CDR3 is CASSQGLARSYEQYF. CDR3 coding DNA: TGCGCCAGCAGCCAAGGACTAGCGAGGTCCTACGAGCAGTACTTC.